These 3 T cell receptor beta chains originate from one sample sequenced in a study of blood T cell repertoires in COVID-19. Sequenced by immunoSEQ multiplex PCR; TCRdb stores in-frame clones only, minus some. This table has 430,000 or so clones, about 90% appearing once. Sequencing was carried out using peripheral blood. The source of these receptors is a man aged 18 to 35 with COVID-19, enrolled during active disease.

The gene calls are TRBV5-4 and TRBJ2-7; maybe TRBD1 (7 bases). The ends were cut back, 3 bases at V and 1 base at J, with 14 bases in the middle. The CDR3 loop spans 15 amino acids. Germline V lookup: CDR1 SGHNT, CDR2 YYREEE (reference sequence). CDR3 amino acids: CASSWRGRESYEQYF. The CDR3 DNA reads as TGTGCCAGCAGCTGGAGGGGGCGGGAATCCTACGAGCAGTACTTC.

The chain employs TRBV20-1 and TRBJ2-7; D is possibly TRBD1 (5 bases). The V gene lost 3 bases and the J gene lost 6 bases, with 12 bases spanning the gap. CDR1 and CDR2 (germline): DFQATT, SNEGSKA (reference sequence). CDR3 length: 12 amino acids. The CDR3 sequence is CSASAGKGEQYF. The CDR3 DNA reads TGCAGTGCTAGTGCAGGGAAGGGCGAGCAGTACTTC.

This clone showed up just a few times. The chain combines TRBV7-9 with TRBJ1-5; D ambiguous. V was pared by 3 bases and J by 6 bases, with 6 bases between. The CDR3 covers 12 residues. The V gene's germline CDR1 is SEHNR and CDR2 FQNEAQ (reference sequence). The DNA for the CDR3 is TGTGCCAGCAGCTTTTCATCTCAGCCCCAGCATTTT. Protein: CASSFSSQPQHF.